Below, 31 T cell receptor beta chains from the same sample are listed, as sequenced in a study of T-cell memory formation after mild COVID-19. TCRdb re-called the 5' RACE reads with MiXCR, one entry per CDR3 protein. Here the sample spans under 300,000 distinct CDR3 sequences, roughly 17% being singletons. Sequenced material: PBMCs or a T cell subset sorted from them (not recorded which). All receptors come from a young man who had mild COVID-19 (a few samples of this study predate the infection). Cell type and time point are not known.

This clonotype has more than one count but fewer than ten. This chain uses TRBV15 with TRBJ1-3, with 7 bases that match TRBD1. This CDR3 has 16 amino acids. V shed 3 bases, J shed 4 bases, and the junction held 9 bases outside the gene matches. CDR1 and CDR2 from the germline V gene are LNHNV and YYDKDF (reference sequence). The CDR3 DNA reads TGTGCCACCAGCAGGGAAGGGACAGAGGCAGGAAACACCATATATTTT. This gives the protein CATSREGTEAGNTIYF. Combining the CDR3 with reference TRBV15 and TRBJ1-3 gives the whole variable domain DAMVIQNPRYQVTQFGKPVTLSCSQTLNHNVMYWYQQKSSQAPKLLFHYYDKDFNNEADTPDNFQSRRPNTSFCFLDIRSPGLGDTAMYLCATSREGTEAGNTIYFGEGSWLTVV.

This clonotype was observed many times. The genes are TRBV27 and TRBJ2-1, with D tentatively TRBD2 (6 bases). Trimming pared 5 bases from V and 1 base from J, leaving 9 bases between. The CDR3 runs 14 residues. CDR1 and CDR2 from the germline V gene are MNHEY and SMNVEV (reference sequence). CDR3 sequence (DNA): TGTGCCAGCAGTCGGGGGTCATCCTACAATGAGCAGTTCTTC. Translated, it gives CASSRGSSYNEQFF.

The CDR3 loop is CASSRQGKSYNEQFF. The CDR3 DNA sequence: TGTGCCAGCAGTCGACAGGGCAAGTCATACAATGAGCAGTTCTTC. V and J are TRBV12-3 or TRBV12-4 and TRBJ2-1; 7 positions match TRBD1. V lost 5 bases, J lost 4 bases, and 8 bases stayed unmatched. The CDR3 has 15 residues.

This clonotype was counted a few times. The chain couples TRBV5-6 to TRBJ2-5; D is possibly TRBD2 (6 bases). Germline V gene sequence: CDR1 SGHDT, CDR2 YYEEEE. The CDR3 has 13 amino acids. The V gene lost 4 bases and the J gene lost 4 bases, with 11 bases spanning the gap. The CDR3 region has the DNA TGTGCCAGCAGCCCGTCCGGGAGAGAGACCCAGTACTTC. Its protein is CASSPSGRETQYF.

The J gene is TRBJ1-1, the V gene TRBV10-1, with D unresolved. CDR1 and CDR2 (germline): WNHNN, SYGVQD (reference sequence). The CDR3 spans 13 residues. Trimming removed 5 bases at V and 1 base at J, with 8 bases between. The CDR3 sequence is CASSPNANTEAFF. CDR3 nucleotide sequence: TGCGCCAGCAGTCCAAATGCGAACACTGAAGCTTTCTTT.

This clonotype was seen ten or more times. The chain employs TRBV12-3 or TRBV12-4 and TRBJ2-7; possible D gene TRBD1, 5 bases. The CDR3 consists of 13 residues. Trimming took off 6 bases at V and 3 bases at J, with 12 bases between the two ends. Here the CDR3 reads CASSSMQGYEQYF. The CDR3, as DNA: TGTGCCAGCAGCTCAATGCAGGGCTACGAGCAGTACTTC.

The V call is TRBV6-1, the J call TRBJ2-7; 8 bases fit TRBD2. The CDR3 loop spans 16 amino acids. Germline CDR1 MNHNS, CDR2 SASEGT. V lost 0 bases and J lost 2; bases outside the gene matches: 6. CDR3 DNA: TGTGCCAGCAGTGAAGCGCGGGGGGCCGGCCCCTACGAGCAGTACGTC. It yields the protein CASSEARGAGPYEQYV.

V is TRBV14 and J is TRBJ1-6; D gene uncertain. Germline CDR1 SGHDN, CDR2 FVKESK. The CDR3 loop spans 15 amino acids. The V end lost 1 base, the J end lost 8 bases, and 12 bases lay between the germline ends. CDR3 amino acids: CASSQVGKGDSPLHF. As DNA, the CDR3 is TGTGCCAGCAGCCAAGTCGGGAAGGGCGATTCACCCCTCCACTTT.

This clonotype has more than one count but fewer than ten. The rearrangement joins TRBV7-8 to TRBJ2-7; 11 bases agree with TRBD2. From germline, CDR1 is SGHVS and CDR2 FQNEAQ. V was clipped by 3 bases and J by 7 bases; unmatched bases: 8. The CDR3 runs 15 residues. The CDR3 loop reads CASSLTSGVSREQYF. The CDR3 nucleotides read TGTGCCAGCAGCTTGACTAGCGGGGTTTCGAGAGAGCAGTACTTC.

The J gene is TRBJ2-3, the V gene TRBV5-1; the D is unclear. CDR3 length: 13 residues. Trimming shortened V by 7 bases and J by 4 bases, and 13 bases separated the two germline ends. Germline V gives CDR1 SGHRS, CDR2 YFSETQ. The CDR3 reads CASAVVVADTQYF. In DNA form, the CDR3 reads TGCGCCAGCGCCGTGGTCGTGGCAGATACGCAGTATTTT. Full variable domain (remainder filled in from reference TRBV5-1 and TRBJ2-3): KAGVTQTPRYLIKTRGQQVTLSCSPISGHRSVSWYQQTPGQGLQFLFEYFSETQRNKGNFPGRFSGRQFSNSRSEMNVSTLELGDSALYLCASAVVVADTQYFGPGTRLTVL.

This clonotype was counted between two and nine times. The V and J genes are TRBV9 and TRBJ1-1; D is perhaps TRBD1 (6 bases). CDR1 is SGDLS and CDR2 is YYNGEE in the germline V gene. CDR3 length equals 14 residues. Trimming left V 0 bases short and J 11 bases short, with 17 bases between. The CDR3: CASSVGSWGGSAFF. CDR3 coding DNA: TGTGCCAGCAGCGTAGGGTCGTGGGGGGGCTCGGCTTTCTTT. The variable domain in full, completed from reference TRBV9 and TRBJ1-1, reads DSGVTQTPKHLITATGQRVTLRCSPRSGDLSVYWYQQSLDQGLQFLIQYYNGEERAKGNILERFSAQQFPDLHSELNLSSLELGDSALYFCASSVGSWGGSAFFGQGTRLTVV.

This clonotype was detected a few times. The V and J genes are TRBV5-4 and TRBJ2-2; no reliable D call. The CDR3 has 15 residues. The germline V gene encodes CDR1 SGHNT and CDR2 YYREEE (reference sequence). V was shortened by 0 bases and J by 1 base, with 7 bases between the two germline ends. This chain's CDR3 is CASSLDRENTGELFF. Here the CDR3 DNA reads TGTGCCAGCAGCTTGGACAGAGAGAACACCGGGGAGCTGTTTTTT.

V is TRBV6-5 and J is TRBJ1-2; no clear D gene. The CDR3 loop spans 15 amino acids. The V and J ends lost 7 bases and 4 bases respectively, with 19 bases between them. Germline V gene sequence: CDR1 MNHEY, CDR2 SVGAGI. The CDR3 DNA reads TGTGCCAGCAACGAGGGCGGGGAGGAGATCTATGGCTACACCTTC. The encoded protein is CASNEGGEEIYGYTF.

This clonotype was detected a few times. This chain joins TRBV5-5 and TRBJ2-2; D perhaps matches TRBD1 (5 bases). This CDR3 spans 16 amino acids. The ends were cut back, 4 bases at V and 2 bases at J, with 15 bases in the middle. Looked up from germline, CDR1 is SGHKS and CDR2 is YYEKEE (reference sequence). For the CDR3, the DNA is TGTGCCAGCAGCCCGACCCCCGGACACAACACCGGGGAGCTGTTTTTT. Its translation: CASSPTPGHNTGELFF.

A few counts support this clonotype. V and J are TRBV4-3 and TRBJ1-4; no clear D. The V gene's germline CDR1 is LGHNA and CDR2 YSLEER. The CDR3 totals 16 residues. V gave up 1 base and J gave up 4 bases, with 13 bases separating them. The CDR3 bases are TGCGCCAGCAGCCAAGTGACGAGTACGAGTAATGAAAAACTGTTTTTT. The encoded protein is CASSQVTSTSNEKLFF.

This chain connects TRBV10-3 to TRBJ1-2; no clear D. Germline V CDR1 and CDR2: ENHRY, SYGVKD. V was cut by 6 bases and J by 6 bases, with 11 bases left in between. The CDR3 runs to 12 residues. The CDR3 nucleotides are TGTGCCATCAGGGAGCAAAAGGATGGCTACACCTTC. It specifies CAIREQKDGYTF.

The gene calls are TRBV15 and TRBJ2-1; no firm D call. The CDR3 runs to 13 residues. Trimming cost V 0 bases and J 10 bases, with 10 bases left between them. Germline CDR1 reads LNHNV; CDR2 reads YYDKDF (reference sequence). CDR3 bases: TGTGCCACCAGCAGAGATGAATGGATCGAGCAGTTCTTC. Translating gives CATSRDEWIEQFF.

This clonotype was counted many times. CDR3 sequence reads: CASSSTGTGLTQYF. The CDR3 region has the DNA TGTGCCAGCAGCTCTACCGGGACAGGGTTGACGCAGTATTTT. This sequence joins TRBV7-2 and TRBJ2-3; TRBD1 agrees at 9 bases. J lost 9 bases, V lost 4 bases, and 8 bases had no gene match. The CDR3 sequence is 14 residues long. In germline, CDR1 is SGHTA, CDR2 FQGNSA. The full variable domain, in which reference TRBV7-2 and TRBJ2-3 provide the parts outside the CDR3, is GAGVSQSPSNKVTEKGKDVELRCDPISGHTALYWYRQSLGQGLEFLIYFQGNSAPDKSGLPSDRFSAERTGGSVSTLTIQRTQQEDSAVYLCASSSTGTGLTQYFGPGTRLTVL.

The rearrangement uses TRBV9 and TRBJ2-3, with 10 bases aligning to TRBD2. The CDR3 has 15 residues. The V gene's germline CDR1 is SGDLS and CDR2 YYNGEE. V was clipped by 4 bases and J by 4 bases; unmatched bases: 6. CDR3 loop: CASSTSGAGPDTQYF. DNA of the CDR3: TGTGCCAGCAGCACTAGCGGGGCAGGGCCAGATACGCAGTATTTT.

The V gene is TRBV7-9, the J gene TRBJ2-7, with 7 bases fitting TRBD1. This CDR3 spans 16 amino acids. Losses at the gene ends were 4 bases for V and 2 bases for J; bases not matched to a gene: 11. Germline V gene lookup returns CDR1 SEHNR and CDR2 FQNEAQ (reference sequence). CDR3: CASSSPGQSLTYEQYF. The CDR3 region has the DNA TGTGCCAGCAGCTCCCCGGGACAGTCCCTTACCTACGAGCAGTACTTC.

This clonotype was detected ten times or more. The chain is built from TRBV5-1 and TRBJ2-3; either TRBD1 or TRBD2 may fit D (5 bases each). Deletions cut 5 bases from V and 2 bases from J, with 15 bases between. This CDR3 is 15 amino acids long. In germline, CDR1 is SGHRS, CDR2 YFSETQ. CDR3 DNA: TGCGCCAGCAGGGGACCTACTCTAAACACAGATACGCAGTATTTT. Protein: CASRGPTLNTDTQYF. The variable domain in full, with the rest retrieved from reference TRBV5-1 and TRBJ2-3, is KAGVTQTPRYLIKTRGQQVTLSCSPISGHRSVSWYQQTPGQGLQFLFEYFSETQRNKGNFPGRFSGRQFSNSRSEMNVSTLELGDSALYLCASRGPTLNTDTQYFGPGTRLTVL.

The chain is built from TRBV12-5 and TRBJ1-3; D possibly corresponds to TRBD1 (6 bases). Germline CDR1 reads LGHNT; CDR2 reads FRNRAP. The CDR3 length is 17 residues. The V end was cut by 0 bases, the J end by 2 bases, with 14 bases between. CDR3 sequence: CASGLVRFSGAGNTIYF. CDR3 in DNA: TGTGCTAGTGGTTTGGTACGGTTTTCAGGGGCTGGAAACACCATATATTTT.

This clonotype has a handful of counts. This rearrangement joins TRBV25-1 to TRBJ2-1, with D possibly being TRBD1 or TRBD2 (6 bases each). V gave up 10 bases and J gave up 2 bases, with 15 bases separating them. CDR3 length: 14 amino acids. Per germline, CDR1 MGHDK and CDR2 SYGVNS. For the CDR3, the DNA is TGTGCCACCATGCCCGGGGGCCCCTACAATGAGCAGTTCTTC. This sequence encodes CATMPGGPYNEQFF.

This clonotype was seen a handful of times. V gene TRBV28 combines with J gene TRBJ1-5; perhaps TRBD1 as D (5 bases). The CDR3 length is 14 residues. V was trimmed by 3 bases and J by 3 bases, leaving 9 bases between them. Germline values: CDR1 MDHEN, CDR2 SYDVKM. CDR3 amino acids: CASSLQGNNQPQHF. DNA for the CDR3: TGTGCCAGCAGTTTGCAGGGAAACAATCAGCCCCAGCATTTT.

This clonotype was seen many times. This chain links TRBV5-1 with TRBJ1-1, with D perhaps matching TRBD1 (5 bases). In germline, CDR1 is SGHRS, CDR2 YFSETQ. Trimming cost V 2 bases and J 8 bases, with 7 bases left between them. This CDR3 region has 11 residues. The CDR3 DNA sequence: TGCGCCAGCAGCTTTAGGGGAGAAGCTTTCTTT. Translation gives CASSFRGEAFF.

There are a few counts of this clonotype. The chain recombines TRBV7-9 with TRBJ2-3; a weak D match, TRBD2 (6 bases). Germline CDR1 SEHNR, CDR2 FQNEAQ (reference sequence). With 1 base removed from V and 4 bases from J, the gap between germline ends came to 12 bases. This CDR3 is 15 amino acids long. The CDR3 loop is CASSLVMLAADTQYF. In DNA, the CDR3 is TGTGCCAGCAGCTTAGTGATGTTAGCGGCAGATACGCAGTATTTT.

This chain joins TRBV6-5 and TRBJ2-5; TRBD2 matches at 8 bases. This CDR3 has 13 residues. The germline V gene has CDR1 MNHEY and CDR2 SVGAGI. J gave up 4 bases and V 9 bases, and 7 bases lay outside the gene matches. The CDR3 DNA sequence: TGTGCCAGTTGGCGGGGGGTTGGAGAGACCCAGTACTTC. This encodes CASWRGVGETQYF.

This clonotype has a handful of counts. CDR3 bases: TGTGCCAGCAGCTTAGCAGCCTATAGGACCCAGTACTTC. Its translation is CASSLAAYRTQYF. The chain is built from TRBV7-2 and TRBJ2-5, with D uncertain. This CDR3 region has 13 residues. V was clipped by 0 bases and J by 7 bases, with 9 bases between them. Germline CDR1 reads SGHTA; CDR2 reads FQGNSA.

The genes are TRBV5-6 and TRBJ1-1; perhaps TRBD1 as D (6 bases). The germline V and J ends were trimmed by 3 bases and 1 base, with 10 bases remaining between them. Germline loops: CDR1 SGHDT, CDR2 YYEEEE. The CDR3 has 14 amino acids. CDR3 residues: CASSSVDRNTEAFF. CDR3 coding DNA: TGTGCCAGCAGCTCGGTGGACAGGAACACTGAAGCTTTCTTT.

This clonotype was found a few times. V and J are TRBV19 and TRBJ2-1, with TRBD2 matching 7 bases. V lost 7 bases to trimming and J lost 2 bases; unmatched junction nucleotides: 11. Germline loops: CDR1 LNHDA, CDR2 SQIVND (reference sequence). This CDR3 contains 16 residues. Written as DNA, the CDR3 is TGTGCCAGTACCTGGGGGGGTGGGGGTACCTACAATGAGCAGTTCTTC. Amino acid sequence: CASTWGGGGTYNEQFF.

This clonotype was counted at least ten times. The chain carries TRBV11-3 and TRBJ2-3; 12 positions match TRBD1. Per germline, CDR1 SGHNT and CDR2 YENEEA. The CDR3 runs 15 residues. V lost 5 bases and J lost 5; bases outside the gene matches: 5. CDR3 residues: CASSPGQGAVDTQYF. The CDR3 DNA follows: TGTGCCAGCAGCCCGGGACAGGGGGCCGTAGATACGCAGTATTTT.